A selection of T cell receptor beta chains follows, all from one sample in a study of OX40 agonist ivuxolimab in advanced cancers. Assay: immunoSEQ multiplex PCR; the TCRdb copy retains only in-frame clones and omits some. The data show around 66,000 clones, with around 84% seen just once and under 4.5% held by the top ten. The sequences come from CD4+ or CD8+ T cells sorted from blood, collected in a trial of the OX40 agonist ivuxolimab. Receptor source: an adult with an advanced solid tumor such as melanoma, head and neck, liver or kidney cancer. The CDR3 runs from the conserved cysteine through the conserved F or W. The D gene is left open where the match is weak. Where a row states a size, it is once, few, many or the class of an expanded clone; other rows omit it.

TRBD1	TRBV15	TRBJ1-5	NA	CATSIKDRANQPQHF	TGTGCCACCAGCATCAAGGACAGGGCCAATCAGCCCCAGCATTTT
NA	TRBV5-4	TRBJ1-2	few	CASSLRTGTYGYTF	TGTGCCAGCAGCCTACGCACAGGAACATATGGCTACACCTTC
NA	TRBV11-1	TRBJ1-2	few	CASSYGDYGYTF	TGTGCCAGCAGCTACGGGGACTATGGCTACACCTTC
NA	TRBV30	TRBJ2-3	NA	CAWSTGTSRDTQYF	TGTGCCTGGAGTACCGGGACATCTAGAGATACGCAGTATTTT
NA	TRBV6-5	TRBJ2-5	NA	CASSNPRETQYF	TGTGCCAGCAGTAACCCAAGGGAGACCCAGTACTTC
NA	TRBV6-1	TRBJ1-4	NA	CASSGQGRDLLKLFF	TGTGCCAGCAGTGGTCAGGGTAGGGACCTTTTAAAACTGTTTTTT
NA	TRBV21-1	TRBJ2-7	NA	CASRGQETYEQYF	TGTGCCAGCAGGGGACAGGAAACCTACGAGCAGTACTTC
TRBD1	TRBV28	TRBJ1-2	NA	CASSLTGTGIHGYTF	TGTGCCAGCAGTCTAACCGGGACAGGGATCCATGGCTACACCTTC
NA	TRBV18	TRBJ1-1	NA	CASSPPQGGGNTEAFF	TGTGCCAGCTCACCACCACAGGGAGGGGGGAACACTGAAGCTTTCTTT
TRBD1	TRBV11-2	TRBJ1-5	few	CASSLGDRGLGQPQHF	TGTGCCAGCAGCTTAGGGGACAGGGGGCTAGGGCAGCCCCAGCATTTT
NA	TRBV9	TRBJ2-5	few	CASSVSGFQETQYF	TGTGCCAGCAGCGTTTCGGGGTTCCAAGAGACCCAGTACTTC
NA	TRBV19	TRBJ2-5	NA	CASSRVRSQETQYF	TGTGCCAGTAGTCGGGTGAGGTCCCAAGAGACCCAGTACTTC
NA	TRBV19	TRBJ1-5	few	CASSVDSSLGNQPQHF	TGTGCCAGTAGTGTTGACAGTTCCCTGGGCAATCAGCCCCAGCATTTT
TRBD1	TRBV5-4	TRBJ1-6	once	CASSLTGGPYNSPLHF	TGTGCCAGCAGCTTGACAGGGGGGCCCTATAATTCACCCCTCCACTTT
NA	TRBV9	TRBJ2-1	NA	CASSVGPAVGNEQFF	TGTGCCAGCAGCGTAGGACCAGCGGTCGGGAATGAGCAGTTCTTC
TRBD1	TRBV19	TRBJ2-7	NA	CASTGTGGSFEQYF	TGTGCCAGTACGGGGACAGGGGGGTCCTTCGAGCAGTACTTC
TRBD2	TRBV14	TRBJ2-3	NA	CASAKTSGGPPGTDTQYF	TGTGCCAGCGCGAAGACTAGCGGGGGACCTCCTGGCACAGATACGCAGTATTTT
TRBD1	TRBV7-3	TRBJ1-6	NA	CASSTGGVESPLHF	TGTGCCAGCAGCACAGGGGGGGTCGAATCACCCCTCCACTTT
TRBD1	TRBV28	TRBJ2-6	NA	CASSLSGVGQGANVLTF	TGTGCCAGCAGTTTATCCGGTGTGGGACAGGGGGCCAACGTCCTGACTTTC
NA	TRBV7-9	TRBJ2-7	NA	CASSLKAPGRGEQYF	TGTGCCAGCAGCTTAAAGGCACCCGGAAGGGGCGAGCAGTACTTC
NA	TRBV7-2	TRBJ1-5	NA	CASSLVVGTGNQPQHF	TGTGCCAGCAGCTTAGTAGTGGGTACGGGCAATCAGCCCCAGCATTTT
NA	TRBV7-9	TRBJ1-1	NA	CASSFDRHTEAFF	TGTGCCAGCAGCTTTGACAGACACACTGAAGCTTTCTTT
TRBD2	TRBV10-3	TRBJ2-7	NA	CAISTQAGGGAYEQYF	TGTGCCATCAGTACTCAAGCGGGAGGTGGAGCCTACGAGCAGTACTTC
NA	TRBV6-1	TRBJ2-5	NA	CASSSLLTGPRYF	TGTGCCAGCAGTTCTCTCCTGACCGGACCCCGATACTTC
NA	TRBV7-2	TRBJ2-6	NA	CASSLWANVLTF	TGTGCCAGCAGCTTGTGGGCCAACGTCCTGACTTTC
NA	TRBV19	TRBJ2-2	few	CASSATQGNTGELFF	TGTGCCAGTAGTGCGACCCAGGGGAACACCGGGGAGCTGTTTTTT